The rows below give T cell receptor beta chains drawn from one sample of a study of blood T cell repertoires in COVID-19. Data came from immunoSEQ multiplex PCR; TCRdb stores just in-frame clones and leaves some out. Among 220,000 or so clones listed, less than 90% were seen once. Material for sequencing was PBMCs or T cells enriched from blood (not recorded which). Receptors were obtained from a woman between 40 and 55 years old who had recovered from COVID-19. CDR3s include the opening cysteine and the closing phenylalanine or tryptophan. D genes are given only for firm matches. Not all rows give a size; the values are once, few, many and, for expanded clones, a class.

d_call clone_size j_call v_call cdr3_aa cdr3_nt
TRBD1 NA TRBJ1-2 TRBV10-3 CAISDQTGGSPNYGYTF TGTGCCATCAGTGACCAGACAGGGGGCTCGCCTAACTATGGCTACACCTTC
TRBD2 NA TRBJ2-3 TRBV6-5 CASSTQRERTDTQYF TGTGCCAGCAGTACCCAGCGGGAGAGGACAGATACGCAGTATTTT
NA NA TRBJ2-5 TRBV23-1 CASSPGNDQETQYF TGCGCCAGCAGTCCGGGGAACGACCAAGAGACCCAGTACTTC
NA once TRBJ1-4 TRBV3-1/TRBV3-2 CASAGVTNEKLFF TGTGCCAGCGCAGGGGTAACTAATGAAAAACTGTTTTTT
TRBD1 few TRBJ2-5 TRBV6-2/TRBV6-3 CASSYSQGQGASQYF TGTGCCAGCAGTTACTCCCAGGGACAGGGGGCATCTCAGTACTTC
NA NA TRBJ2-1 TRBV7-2 CASSRTRGYNEQFF TGTGCCAGCAGCCGGACCCGGGGTTACAATGAGCAGTTCTTC
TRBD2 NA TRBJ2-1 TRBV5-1 CASSSGTTLSGEQFF TGCGCCAGCAGCTCCGGGACTACACTATCTGGTGAGCAGTTCTTC
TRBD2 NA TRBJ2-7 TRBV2 CASSDGRTPYEQYF TGTGCCAGCAGTGACGGGAGGACTCCGTACGAGCAGTACTTC
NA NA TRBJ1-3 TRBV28 CASTKTGRNSGNTIYF TGTGCCAGCACTAAGACGGGGAGAAACTCTGGAAACACCATATATTTT
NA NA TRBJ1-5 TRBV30 CAWSQSRGYQPQHF TGTGCCTGGAGTCAATCCAGGGGTTATCAGCCCCAGCATTTT
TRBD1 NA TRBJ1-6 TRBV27 CASSKQGTGPNSPLHF TGTGCCAGCAGCAAACAAGGGACAGGTCCTAATTCACCCCTCCACTTT
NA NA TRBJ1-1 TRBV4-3 CASSHLQNTEAFF TGCGCCAGCAGCCACTTACAGAACACTGAAGCTTTCTTT
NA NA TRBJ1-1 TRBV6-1 CASSEAASNTEAFF TGTGCCAGCAGTGAAGCGGCCTCAAACACTGAAGCTTTCTTT
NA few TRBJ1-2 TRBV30 CAWNRPGGDGYTF TGTGCCTGGAATCGACCGGGGGGCGATGGCTACACCTTC
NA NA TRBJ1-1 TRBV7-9 CASSSRTDTEAFF TGTGCCAGCAGTTCCAGGACAGACACTGAAGCTTTCTTT
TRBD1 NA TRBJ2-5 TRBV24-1 CATSDPDRGRETQYF TGTGCCACCAGTGATCCCGACAGGGGGCGAGAGACCCAGTACTTC
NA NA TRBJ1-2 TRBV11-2 CASSLGVGARSNYGYTF TGTGCCAGCAGCTTAGGGGTTGGGGCGAGGAGCAACTATGGCTACACCTTC
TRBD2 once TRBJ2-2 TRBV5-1 CASSASTSARTGELFF TGCGCCAGCAGCGCTTCGACTAGCGCACGCACCGGGGAGCTGTTTTTT
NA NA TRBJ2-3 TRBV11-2 CASSLNGLTDTQYF TGTGCCAGCAGCCTAAACGGACTCACAGATACGCAGTATTTT
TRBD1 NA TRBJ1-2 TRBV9 CASSAGQGFGGYTF TGTGCCAGCAGCGCGGGACAGGGGTTCGGAGGCTACACCTTC
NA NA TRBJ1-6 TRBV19 CASKGTGNSPLHF TGTGCCAGTAAAGGTACAGGTAATTCACCCCTCCACTTT
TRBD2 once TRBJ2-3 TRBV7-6 CASSPQFSSGSFTDTQYF TGTGCCAGCAGCCCTCAGTTCTCTAGCGGGAGTTTCACAGATACGCAGTATTTT
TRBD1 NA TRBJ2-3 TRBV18 CASSPGQVATDTQYF TGTGCCAGCTCACCTGGACAGGTAGCCACAGATACGCAGTATTTT